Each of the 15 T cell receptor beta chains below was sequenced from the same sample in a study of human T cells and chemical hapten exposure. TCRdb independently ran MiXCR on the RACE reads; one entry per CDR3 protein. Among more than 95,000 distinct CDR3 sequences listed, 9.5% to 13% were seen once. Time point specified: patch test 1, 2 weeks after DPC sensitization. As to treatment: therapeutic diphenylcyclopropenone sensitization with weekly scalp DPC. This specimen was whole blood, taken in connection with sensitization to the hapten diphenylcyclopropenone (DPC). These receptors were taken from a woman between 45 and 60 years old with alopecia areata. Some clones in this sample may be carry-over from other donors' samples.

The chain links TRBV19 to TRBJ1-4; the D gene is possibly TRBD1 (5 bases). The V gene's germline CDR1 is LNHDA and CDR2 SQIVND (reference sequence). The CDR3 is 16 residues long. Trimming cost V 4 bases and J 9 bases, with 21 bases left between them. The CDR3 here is CASSKTRDADMQKLFF. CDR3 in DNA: TGTGCCAGTAGTAAAACCCGGGACGCGGACATGCAAAAACTGTTTTTT.

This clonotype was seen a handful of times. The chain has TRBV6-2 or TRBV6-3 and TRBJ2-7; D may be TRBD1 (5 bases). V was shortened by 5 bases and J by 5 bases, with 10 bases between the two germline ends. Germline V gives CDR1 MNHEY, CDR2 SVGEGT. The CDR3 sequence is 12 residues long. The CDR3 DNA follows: TGTGCCAGCAGTCAGGACATCCACGAGCAGTACTTC. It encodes CASSQDIHEQYF.

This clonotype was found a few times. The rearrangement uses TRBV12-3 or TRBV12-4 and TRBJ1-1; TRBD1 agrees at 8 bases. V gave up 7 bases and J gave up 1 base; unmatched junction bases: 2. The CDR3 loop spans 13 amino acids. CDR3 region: CASTGTGNTEAFF. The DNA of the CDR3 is TGTGCCAGCACCGGGACAGGGAACACTGAAGCTTTCTTT.

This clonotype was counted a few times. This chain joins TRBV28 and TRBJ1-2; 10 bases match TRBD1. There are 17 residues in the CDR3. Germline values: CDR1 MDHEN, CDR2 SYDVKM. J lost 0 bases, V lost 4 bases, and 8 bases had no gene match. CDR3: CASSSGGTGVANYGYTF. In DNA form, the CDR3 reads TGTGCCAGCAGTTCTGGGGGGACAGGGGTAGCTAACTATGGCTACACCTTC.

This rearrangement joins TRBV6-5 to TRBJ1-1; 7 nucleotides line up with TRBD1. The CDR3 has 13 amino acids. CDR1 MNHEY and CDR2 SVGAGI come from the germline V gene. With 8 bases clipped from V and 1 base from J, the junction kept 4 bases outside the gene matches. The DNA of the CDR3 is TGTGCCAGCGGGGGACAGCCGAACACTGAAGCTTTCTTT. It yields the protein CASGGQPNTEAFF.

The DNA for the CDR3 is TGTGCCAGCGGTTACACCGGGGAGCTGTTTTTT. This codes for CASGYTGELFF. V usage is TRBV28 and J usage is TRBJ2-2; no firm D call. Germline V CDR1 and CDR2: MDHEN, SYDVKM. This CDR3 region has 11 residues. With 8 bases removed from V and 3 bases from J, the gap between germline ends came to 4 bases. Full variable domain (outside the CDR3, taken from reference TRBV28 and TRBJ2-2): DVKVTQSSRYLVKRTGEKVFLECVQDMDHENMFWYRQDPGLGLRLIYFSYDVKMKEKGDIPEGYSVSREKKERFSLILESASTNQTSMYLCASGYTGELFFGEGSRLTVL.

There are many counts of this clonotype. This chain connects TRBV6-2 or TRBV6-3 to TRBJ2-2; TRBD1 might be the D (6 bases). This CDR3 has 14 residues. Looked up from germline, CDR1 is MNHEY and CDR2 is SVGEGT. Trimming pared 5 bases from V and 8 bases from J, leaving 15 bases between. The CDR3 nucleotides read TGTGCCAGCAGTCAGGGGACCGTCAAGGGGGAGCTGTTTTTT. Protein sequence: CASSQGTVKGELFF.

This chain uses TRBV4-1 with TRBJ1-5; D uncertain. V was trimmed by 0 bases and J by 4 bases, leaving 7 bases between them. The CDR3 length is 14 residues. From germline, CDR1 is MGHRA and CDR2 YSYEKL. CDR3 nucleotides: TGCGCCAGCAGCCAAGAAAGGCGAAATCAGCCCCAGCATTTT. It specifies CASSQERRNQPQHF.

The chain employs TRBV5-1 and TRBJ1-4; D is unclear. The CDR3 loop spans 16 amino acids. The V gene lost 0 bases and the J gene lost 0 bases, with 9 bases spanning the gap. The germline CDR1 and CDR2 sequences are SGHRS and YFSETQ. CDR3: CASSLGHLSTNEKLFF. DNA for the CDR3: TGCGCCAGCAGCTTGGGACACCTTTCAACTAATGAAAAACTGTTTTTT.

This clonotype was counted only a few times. CDR3 in amino acids: CASSPPSSGGASTQYF. The CDR3 nucleotides are TGTGCCAGCTCACCACCGTCCAGCGGGGGGGCCTCGACCCAGTACTTC. This chain connects TRBV18 to TRBJ2-5; 10 bases are shared with TRBD2. The CDR3 has 16 residues. Germline V CDR1 and CDR2: KGHSH, LQKENI. J lost 7 bases, V lost 0 bases, and 8 bases had no gene match.

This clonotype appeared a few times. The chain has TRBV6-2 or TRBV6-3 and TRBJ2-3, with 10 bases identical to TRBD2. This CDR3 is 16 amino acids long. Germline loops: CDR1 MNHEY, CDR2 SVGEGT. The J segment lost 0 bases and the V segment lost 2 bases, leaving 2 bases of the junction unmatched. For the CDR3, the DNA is TGTGCCAGCAGTTACCAACTAGCGGGGAGCACAGATACGCAGTATTTT. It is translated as CASSYQLAGSTDTQYF.

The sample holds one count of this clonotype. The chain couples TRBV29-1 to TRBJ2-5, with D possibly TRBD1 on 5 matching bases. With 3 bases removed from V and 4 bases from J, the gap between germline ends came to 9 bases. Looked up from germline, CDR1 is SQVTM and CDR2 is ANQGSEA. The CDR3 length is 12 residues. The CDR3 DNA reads TGCAGCGTTGACCCAGGGATAGAGACCCAGTACTTC. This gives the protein CSVDPGIETQYF.

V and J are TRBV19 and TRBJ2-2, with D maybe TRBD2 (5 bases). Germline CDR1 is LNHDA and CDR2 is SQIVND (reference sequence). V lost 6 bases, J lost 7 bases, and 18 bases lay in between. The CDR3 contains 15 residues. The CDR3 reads CASRLVGGADGELFF. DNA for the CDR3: TGTGCCAGTAGATTAGTCGGAGGAGCGGACGGGGAGCTGTTTTTT.

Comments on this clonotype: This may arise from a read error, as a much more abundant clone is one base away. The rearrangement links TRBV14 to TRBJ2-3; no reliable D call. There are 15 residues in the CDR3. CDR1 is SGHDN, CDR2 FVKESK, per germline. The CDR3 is CASSQVKLSTDMQYF. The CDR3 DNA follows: TGTGCCAGCAGCCAAGTAAAGCTTAGCACAGATATGCAGTATTTT.

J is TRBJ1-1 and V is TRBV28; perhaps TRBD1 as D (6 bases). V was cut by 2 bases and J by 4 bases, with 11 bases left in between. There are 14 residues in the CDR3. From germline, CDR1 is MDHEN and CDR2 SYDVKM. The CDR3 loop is CASSLSQGSTEAFF. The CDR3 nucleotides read TGTGCCAGCAGTTTAAGCCAGGGGAGCACTGAAGCTTTCTTT.